This TCR beta chain comes out of a study of blood T cell repertoires in COVID-19. This CDR3 has 17 amino acids. The ends lost 1 base at V and 6 bases at J; junction bases unmatched: 4. Germline lookup yields CDR1 LGHNA and CDR2 YSLEER. The assay was immunoSEQ multiplex PCR, and TCRdb's table has in-frame clones only and misses some. This sample has a few hundred thousand clones, with about 83% found just once. The study drew participants aged about 18 to 95 years from under 30 US areas. The specimen was PBMCs or T cells enriched from blood (not recorded which). This sequence was found in a woman between 40 and 50 years old who had recovered from COVID-19. The chain is built from TRBV4-3 and TRBJ2-2, with TRBD2 identical over 14 bases. The CDR3 DNA reads TGCGCCAGCAGCCAAGGGCGGGGACTAGCGGGAGCCGGGGAGCTGTTTTTT. Translation gives CASSQGRGLAGAGELFF.